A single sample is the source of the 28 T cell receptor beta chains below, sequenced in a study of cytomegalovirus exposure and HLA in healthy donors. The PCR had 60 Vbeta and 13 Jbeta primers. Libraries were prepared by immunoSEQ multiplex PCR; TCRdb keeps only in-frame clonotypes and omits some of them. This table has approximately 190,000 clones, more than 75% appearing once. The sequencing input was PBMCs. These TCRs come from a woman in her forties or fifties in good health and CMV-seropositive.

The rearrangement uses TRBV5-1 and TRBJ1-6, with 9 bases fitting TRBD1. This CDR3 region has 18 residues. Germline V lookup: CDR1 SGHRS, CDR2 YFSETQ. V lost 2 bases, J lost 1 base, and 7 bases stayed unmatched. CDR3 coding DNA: TGCGCCAGCAGCTTATCGGGACAGGGTTGGTCCTATAATTCACCCCTCCACTTT. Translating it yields CASSLSGQGWSYNSPLHF.

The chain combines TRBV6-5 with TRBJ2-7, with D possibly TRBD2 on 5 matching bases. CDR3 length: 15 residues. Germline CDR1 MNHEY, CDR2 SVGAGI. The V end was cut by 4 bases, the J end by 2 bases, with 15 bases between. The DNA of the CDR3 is TGTGCCAGCAGTTCGCCGGGATCCGTCACCTACGAGCAGTACTTC. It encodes CASSSPGSVTYEQYF.

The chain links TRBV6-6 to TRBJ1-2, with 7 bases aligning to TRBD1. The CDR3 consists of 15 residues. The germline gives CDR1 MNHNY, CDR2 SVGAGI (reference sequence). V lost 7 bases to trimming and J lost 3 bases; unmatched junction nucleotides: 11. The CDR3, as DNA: TGTGCCAGCACCAAAACCCGGACAGGAGACTATGGCTACACCTTC. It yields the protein CASTKTRTGDYGYTF.

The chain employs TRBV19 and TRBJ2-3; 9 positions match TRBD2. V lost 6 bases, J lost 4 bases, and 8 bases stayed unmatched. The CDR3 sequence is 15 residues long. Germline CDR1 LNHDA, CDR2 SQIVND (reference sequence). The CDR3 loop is CASRLAAGGADTQYF. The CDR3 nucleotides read TGTGCCAGTAGGCTGGCAGCGGGAGGCGCAGATACGCAGTATTTT.

The CDR3 nucleotides are TGTGCCGTGGGGTCGGGGTACGAGCAGTACTTC. This encodes CAVGSGYEQYF. V is TRBV19 and J is TRBJ2-7; D is perhaps TRBD2 (5 bases). CDR3 size: 11 residues. Germline CDR1 reads LNHDA; CDR2 reads SQIVND (reference sequence). V lost 11 bases and J 4 bases, leaving 12 bases between the germline ends.

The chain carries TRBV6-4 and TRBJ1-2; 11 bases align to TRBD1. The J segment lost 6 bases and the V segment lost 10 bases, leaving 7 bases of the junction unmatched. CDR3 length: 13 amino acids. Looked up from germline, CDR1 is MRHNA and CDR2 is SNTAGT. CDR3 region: CATRRTGGDGYTF. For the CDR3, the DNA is TGTGCCACCCGAAGGACAGGGGGCGATGGCTACACCTTC.

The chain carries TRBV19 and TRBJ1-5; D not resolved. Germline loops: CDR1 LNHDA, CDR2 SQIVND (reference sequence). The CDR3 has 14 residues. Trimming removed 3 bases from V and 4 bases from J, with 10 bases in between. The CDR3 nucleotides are TGTGCCAGTAGTATGAGGCCGGGAAATCAGCCCCAGCATTTT. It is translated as CASSMRPGNQPQHF.

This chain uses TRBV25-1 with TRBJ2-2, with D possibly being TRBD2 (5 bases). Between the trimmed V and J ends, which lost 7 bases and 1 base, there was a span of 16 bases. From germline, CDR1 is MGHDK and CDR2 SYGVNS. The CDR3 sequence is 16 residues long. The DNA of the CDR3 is TGTGCCAGCAAGGGTCGGGGTGAGTGGAACACCGGGGAGCTGTTTTTT. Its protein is CASKGRGEWNTGELFF.

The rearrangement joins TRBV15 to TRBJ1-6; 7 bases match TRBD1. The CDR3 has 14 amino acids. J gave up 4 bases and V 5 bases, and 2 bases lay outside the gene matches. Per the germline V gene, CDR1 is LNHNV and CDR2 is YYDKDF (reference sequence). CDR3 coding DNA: TGTGCCACCAGCCAGGGACAGTATAATTCACCCCTCCACTTT. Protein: CATSQGQYNSPLHF.

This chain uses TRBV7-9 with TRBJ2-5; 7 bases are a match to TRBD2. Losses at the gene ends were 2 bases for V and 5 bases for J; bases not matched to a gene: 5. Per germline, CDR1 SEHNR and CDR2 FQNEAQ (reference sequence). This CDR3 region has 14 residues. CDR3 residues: CASSLRLALETQYF. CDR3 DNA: TGTGCCAGCAGCTTAAGACTAGCCCTCGAGACCCAGTACTTC.

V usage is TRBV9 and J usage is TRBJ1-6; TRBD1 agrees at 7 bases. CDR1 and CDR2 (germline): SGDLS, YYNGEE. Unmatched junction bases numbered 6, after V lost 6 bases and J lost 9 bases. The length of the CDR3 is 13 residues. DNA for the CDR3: TGTGCCAGCAACAGGGGTCCGGGTTCACCCCTCCACTTT. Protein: CASNRGPGSPLHF. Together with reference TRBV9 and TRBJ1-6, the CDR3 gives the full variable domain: DSGVTQTPKHLITATGQRVTLRCSPRSGDLSVYWYQQSLDQGLQFLIQYYNGEERAKGNILERFSAQQFPDLHSELNLSSLELGDSALYFCASNRGPGSPLHFGNGTRLTVT.

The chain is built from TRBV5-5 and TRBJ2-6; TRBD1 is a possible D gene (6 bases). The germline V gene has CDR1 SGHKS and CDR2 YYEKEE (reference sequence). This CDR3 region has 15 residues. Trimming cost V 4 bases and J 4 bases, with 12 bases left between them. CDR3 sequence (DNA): TGTGCCAGCAGCAAACAGGGTTCGGGGGCCAACGTCCTGACTTTC. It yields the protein CASSKQGSGANVLTF.

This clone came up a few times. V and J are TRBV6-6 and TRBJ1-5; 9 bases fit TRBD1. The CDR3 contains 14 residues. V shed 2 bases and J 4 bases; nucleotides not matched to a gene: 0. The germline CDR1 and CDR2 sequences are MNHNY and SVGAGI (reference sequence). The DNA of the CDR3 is TGTGCCAGCAGTTACGGACAGGGGAATCAGCCCCAGCATTTT. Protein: CASSYGQGNQPQHF.

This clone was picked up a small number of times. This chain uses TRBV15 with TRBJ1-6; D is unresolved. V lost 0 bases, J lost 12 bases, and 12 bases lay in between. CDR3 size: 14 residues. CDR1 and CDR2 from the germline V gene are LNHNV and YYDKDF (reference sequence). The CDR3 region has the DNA TGTGCCACCAGCAGAGACCCCCTAGCCCAACCCCTCCACTTT. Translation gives CATSRDPLAQPLHF.

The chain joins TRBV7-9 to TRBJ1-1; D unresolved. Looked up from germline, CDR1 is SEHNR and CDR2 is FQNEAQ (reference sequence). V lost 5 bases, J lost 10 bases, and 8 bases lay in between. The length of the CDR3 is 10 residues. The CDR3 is CASSPRGAFF. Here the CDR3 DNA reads TGTGCCAGCAGCCCCCGAGGAGCTTTCTTT.

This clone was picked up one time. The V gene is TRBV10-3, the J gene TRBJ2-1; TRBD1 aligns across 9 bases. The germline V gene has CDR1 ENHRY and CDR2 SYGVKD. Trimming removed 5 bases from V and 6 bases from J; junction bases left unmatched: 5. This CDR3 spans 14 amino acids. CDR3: CAISTGTGINEQFF. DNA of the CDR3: TGTGCCATCAGTACCGGGACAGGGATCAATGAGCAGTTCTTC.

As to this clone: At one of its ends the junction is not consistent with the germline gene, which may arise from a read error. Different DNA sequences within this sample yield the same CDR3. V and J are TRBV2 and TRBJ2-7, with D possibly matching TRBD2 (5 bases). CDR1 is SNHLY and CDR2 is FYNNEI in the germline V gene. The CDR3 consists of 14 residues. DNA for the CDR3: TGTGCCAGCACCCCGTCCGGGATCCCCTACGAGCAGTACTTT. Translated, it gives CASTPSGIPYEQYF.

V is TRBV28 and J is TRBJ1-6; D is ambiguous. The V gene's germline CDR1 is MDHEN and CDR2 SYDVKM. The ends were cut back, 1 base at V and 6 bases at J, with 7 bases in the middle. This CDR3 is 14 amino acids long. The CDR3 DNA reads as TGTGCCAGCAGTTTATTCAGGATTAATTCACCCCTCCACTTT. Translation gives CASSLFRINSPLHF.

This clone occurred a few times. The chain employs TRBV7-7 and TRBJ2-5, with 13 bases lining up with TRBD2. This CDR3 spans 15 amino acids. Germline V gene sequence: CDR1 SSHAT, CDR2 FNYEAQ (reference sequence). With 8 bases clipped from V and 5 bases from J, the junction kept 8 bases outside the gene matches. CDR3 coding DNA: TGTGCCAGCGCCGGACTAGCGGGAGTGGAGGAGACCCAGTACTTC. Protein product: CASAGLAGVEETQYF.

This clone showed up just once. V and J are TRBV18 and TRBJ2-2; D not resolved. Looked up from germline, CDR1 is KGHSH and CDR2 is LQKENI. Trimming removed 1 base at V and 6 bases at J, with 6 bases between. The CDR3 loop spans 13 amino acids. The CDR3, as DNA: TGTGCCAGCTCACCACTCTCAGCCGGGGAGCTGTTTTTT. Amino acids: CASSPLSAGELFF. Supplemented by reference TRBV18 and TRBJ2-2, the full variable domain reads NAGVMQNPRHLVRRRGQEARLRCSPMKGHSHVYWYRQLPEEGLKFMVYLQKENIIDESGMPKERFSAEFPKEGPSILRIQQVVRGDSAAYFCASSPLSAGELFFGEGSRLTVL.

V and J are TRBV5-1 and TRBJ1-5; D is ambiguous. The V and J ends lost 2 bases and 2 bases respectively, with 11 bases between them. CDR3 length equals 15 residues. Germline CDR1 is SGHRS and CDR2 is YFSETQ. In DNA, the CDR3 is TGCGCCAGCAGCTTCGGTCCCCAGGGCAATCAGCCCCAGCATTTT. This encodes CASSFGPQGNQPQHF.

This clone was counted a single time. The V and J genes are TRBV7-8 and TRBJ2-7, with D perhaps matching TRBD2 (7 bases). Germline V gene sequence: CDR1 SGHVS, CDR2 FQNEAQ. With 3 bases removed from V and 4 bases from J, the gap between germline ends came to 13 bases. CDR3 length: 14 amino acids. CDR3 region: CASSLEGGGYEQYF. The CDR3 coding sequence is TGTGCCAGCAGCTTGGAGGGAGGGGGGTACGAGCAGTACTTC.

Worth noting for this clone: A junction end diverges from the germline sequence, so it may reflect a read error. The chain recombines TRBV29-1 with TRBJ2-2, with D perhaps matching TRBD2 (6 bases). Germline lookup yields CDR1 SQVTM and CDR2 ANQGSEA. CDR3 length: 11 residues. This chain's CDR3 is CSVGRTGGLFF. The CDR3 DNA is TGCAGCGTTGGACGTACCGGGGGGCTGTTTTTT.

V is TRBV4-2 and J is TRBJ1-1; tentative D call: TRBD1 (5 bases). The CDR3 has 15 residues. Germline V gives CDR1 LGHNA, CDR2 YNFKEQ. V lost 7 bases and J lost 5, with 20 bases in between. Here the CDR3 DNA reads TGTGCCAGCACTCCTTGGGTTCCTGACAGTACTGAAGCTTTCTTT. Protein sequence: CASTPWVPDSTEAFF.

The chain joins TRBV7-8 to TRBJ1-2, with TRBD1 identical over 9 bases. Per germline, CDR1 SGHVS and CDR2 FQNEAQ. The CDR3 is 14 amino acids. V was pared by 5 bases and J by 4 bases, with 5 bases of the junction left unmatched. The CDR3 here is CASSLGQGLYGYTF. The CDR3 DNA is TGTGCCAGCAGCCTGGGACAGGGACTCTATGGCTACACCTTC. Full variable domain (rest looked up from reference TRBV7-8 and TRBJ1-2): GAGVSQSPRYKVAKRGQDVALRCDPISGHVSLFWYQQALGQGPEFLTYFQNEAQLDKSGLPSDRFFAERPEGSVSTLKIQRTQQEDSAVYLCASSLGQGLYGYTFGSGTRLTVV.

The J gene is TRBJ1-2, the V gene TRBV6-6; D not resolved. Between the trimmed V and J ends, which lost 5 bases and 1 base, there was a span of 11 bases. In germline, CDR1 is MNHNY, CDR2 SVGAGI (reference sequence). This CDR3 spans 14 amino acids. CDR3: CASSTISNNYGYTF. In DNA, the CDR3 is TGTGCCAGCAGTACGATTTCTAATAACTATGGCTACACCTTC.

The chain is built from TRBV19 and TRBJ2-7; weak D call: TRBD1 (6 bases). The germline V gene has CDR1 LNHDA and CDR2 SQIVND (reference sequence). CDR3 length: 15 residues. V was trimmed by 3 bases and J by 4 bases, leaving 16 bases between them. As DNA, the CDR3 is TGTGCCAGTAGTATCTCGACAGGACCAGCGTACGAGCAGTACTTC. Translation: CASSISTGPAYEQYF. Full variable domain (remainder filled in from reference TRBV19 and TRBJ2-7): DGGITQSPKYLFRKEGQNVTLSCEQNLNHDAMYWYRQDPGQGLRLIYYSQIVNDFQKGDIAEGYSVSREKKESFPLTVTSAQKNPTAFYLCASSISTGPAYEQYFGPGTRLTVT.

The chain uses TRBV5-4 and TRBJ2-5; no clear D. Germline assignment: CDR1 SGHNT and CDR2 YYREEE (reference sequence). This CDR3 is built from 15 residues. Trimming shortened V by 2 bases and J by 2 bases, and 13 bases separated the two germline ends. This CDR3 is CASSLRSGAQETQYF. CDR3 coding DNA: TGTGCCAGCAGCTTACGTTCAGGCGCACAAGAGACCCAGTACTTC.